One and the same sample provided the 20 T cell receptor beta chains below, sequenced in a study of blood T cells in healthy people across ages (dated by TCRdb to the mid-2010s). Receptor amplification or capture employed 5' RACE. Instrument used: Illumina HiSeq 2500. The second PCR ran for roughly 7 to 11 cycles and used a J-beta primer mix along with a sample-barcoded 5' primer. The public reads were quality trimmed at Q25 with fastp and then assembled into clones with MiXCR by TCRdb, keeping productive beta chains. One record per CDR3 amino acid sequence lists the most common genes and DNA. The sample contains around 900,000 distinct CDR3 sequences, 29% of them found a single time. 17% of the sample goes to the ten largest clones. Sequencing was performed on blood. Source of these receptors: a woman aged 80 or older in good health.

This clonotype has just a few counts. J is TRBJ1-2 and V is TRBV5-5; no firm D call. With 0 bases removed from V and 5 bases from J, the gap between germline ends came to 11 bases. The CDR3 consists of 14 residues. Germline CDR1 and CDR2: SGHKS and YYEKEE (reference sequence). Here the CDR3 reads CASSLVPADYGYTF. As DNA, the CDR3 is TGTGCCAGCAGCTTGGTTCCGGCAGATTATGGCTACACCTTC.

V gene TRBV7-9 combines with J gene TRBJ1-1; the match to TRBD1 covers 9 bases. The length of the CDR3 is 15 residues. Trimming cost V 5 bases and J 1 base; bases outside gene matches: 5. Germline V lookup: CDR1 SEHNR, CDR2 FQNEAQ (reference sequence). CDR3 DNA: TGTGCCAGCAGCCGGGAGGGACAGGGGAACACTGAAGCTTTCTTT. Translating it yields CASSREGQGNTEAFF.

The CDR3 DNA reads as TGTGCCAGCAGCCCGAGGGGGACTAATGAAAAACTGTTTTTT. This encodes CASSPRGTNEKLFF. The V and J genes are TRBV7-8 and TRBJ1-4; D is perhaps TRBD1 (6 bases). Looked up from germline, CDR1 is SGHVS and CDR2 is FQNEAQ. The CDR3 has 14 amino acids. V was clipped by 5 bases and J by 2 bases, with 9 bases between them.

This clonotype has just a few counts. This may arise from a read error, as a much more abundant clone is one base away. The chain joins TRBV5-5 to TRBJ1-2; the D gene is possibly TRBD1 (5 bases). The CDR3 is 16 amino acids. CDR1 SGHKS and CDR2 YYEKEE come from the germline V gene (reference sequence). The CDR3: CTSSLLEGSRGNGYTF. The DNA for the CDR3 is TGTACCAGCAGCCTCCTGGAGGGCTCACGGGGCAATGGCTACACCTTC.

The chain couples TRBV4-3 to TRBJ1-1; TRBD1 might be the D (6 bases). V lost 3 bases to trimming and J lost 1 base, with 9 bases between them. The CDR3 runs to 14 residues. In germline, CDR1 is LGHNA, CDR2 YSLEER. The CDR3 is CASSQGGQNTEAFF. DNA for the CDR3: TGCGCCAGCAGCCAGGGGGGCCAGAACACTGAAGCTTTCTTT.

Of note for this clonotype: A much larger clone lies a single base off, so this may be a read error. V usage is TRBV5-5 and J usage is TRBJ2-1; 10 nucleotides agree with TRBD2. V trimming: 2 bases; J trimming: 5 bases; junction bases outside the gene matches: 4. CDR1 and CDR2 (germline): SGHKS, YYEKEE (reference sequence). The CDR3 spans 15 residues. The chain's CDR3 is CASSFVLAGNNEQFF. In DNA form, the CDR3 reads TGTGCCAGCAGCTTTGTACTAGCGGGGAACAATGAGCAGTTCTTC. The full variable domain, with the rest looked up from reference TRBV5-5 and TRBJ2-1, is DAGVTQSPTHLIKTRGQQVTLRCSPISGHKSVSWYQQVLGQGPQFIFQYYEKEERGRGNFPDRFSARQFPNYSSELNVNALLLGDSALYLCASSFVLAGNNEQFFGPGTRLTVL.

The chain couples TRBV7-2 to TRBJ1-2; D uncertain. V was cut by 5 bases and J by 6 bases, with 25 bases left in between. CDR1 is SGHTA and CDR2 is FQGNSA in the germline V gene. The CDR3 spans 17 residues. CDR3 bases: TGTGCCAGCAGCCCTAGTGTCCCGATTAAGATAGGAGATGGCTACACCTTC. This sequence encodes CASSPSVPIKIGDGYTF.

Only a few counts were recorded for this clonotype. The chain employs TRBV6-5 and TRBJ2-5, with 8 bases identical to TRBD2. Germline CDR1 is MNHEY and CDR2 is SVGAGI. This CDR3 is 16 amino acids long. The V gene end was trimmed by 0 bases and the J gene end by 3 bases; junction bases not matched to a gene: 6. CDR3 sequence (DNA): TGTGCCAGCAGTTACTCAGGCACTAGCGGAAAAGAGACCCAGTACTTC. It codes for CASSYSGTSGKETQYF.

The chain combines TRBV6-4 with TRBJ2-3; 8 bases are a match to TRBD2. The germline V gene encodes CDR1 MRHNA and CDR2 SNTAGT. J was trimmed by 2 bases and V by 2 bases; bases with no gene match: 6. The length of the CDR3 is 16 residues. CDR3 DNA sequence: TGTGCCAGCAGTGACAAGGCGGGGGGCCACACAGATACGCAGTATTTT. This gives the protein CASSDKAGGHTDTQYF.

This clonotype was detected many times. The chain links TRBV10-1 to TRBJ2-1, with 7 bases identical to TRBD1. The length of the CDR3 is 13 residues. Germline V CDR1 and CDR2: WNHNN, SYGVQD (reference sequence). V shed 4 bases and J 9 bases; nucleotides not matched to a gene: 6. CDR3 coding DNA: TGCGCCAGCAGTGGACAGGGAACGAGTGAGCAGTTCTTC. Its protein product is CASSGQGTSEQFF.

To note about this clonotype: A much larger clone differs from this one at a single base, so this may be a read error. This chain links TRBV5-4 with TRBJ2-1; unclear D gene. The ends were cut back, 0 bases at V and 13 bases at J, with 17 bases in the middle. The CDR3 covers 14 residues. Germline assignment: CDR1 SGHNT and CDR2 YYREEE (reference sequence). Here the CDR3 reads CASSLVASQETQFF. CDR3 in DNA: TGTGCCAGCAGCTTGGTGGCCTCCCAAGAGACCCAGTTCTTC.

Remarks on this clonotype: This sequence may be a read error, since a much larger clone differs from it by one base. The genes are TRBV5-1 and TRBJ2-1, with D perhaps matching TRBD2 (5 bases). The V gene's germline CDR1 is SGHRS and CDR2 YFSETQ. The CDR3 covers 14 residues. V was shortened by 4 bases and J by 6 bases, with 14 bases between the two germline ends. CDR3: CASSEAVLSNEQFF. CDR3 nucleotide sequence: TGCGCCAGCAGCGAAGCGGTCTTGAGCAATGAGCAGTTCTTC.

This clonotype was counted only a few times. The gene calls are TRBV28 and TRBJ1-4; no definite D call. The CDR3 is made up of 12 amino acids. Germline V lookup: CDR1 MDHEN, CDR2 SYDVKM. Trimming left V 7 bases short and J 12 bases short, with 15 bases between. CDR3 sequence: CASTIDDGELFF. CDR3 nucleotide sequence: TGTGCCAGCACCATCGACGACGGGGAACTGTTTTTT.

A few counts support this clonotype. The V and J genes are TRBV7-9 and TRBJ2-7; 10 bases are shared with TRBD1. Germline V gene lookup returns CDR1 SEHNR and CDR2 FQNEAQ (reference sequence). Trimming at V came to 1 base and at J to 4 bases, leaving 10 bases not matched to a gene. This CDR3 is built from 17 residues. The CDR3 DNA follows: TGTGCCAGCAGCTTAGGTTCGATAGGGACAGGGGATTACGAGCAGTACTTC. This translates into CASSLGSIGTGDYEQYF.

The chain recombines TRBV5-8 with TRBJ2-3, with D possibly being TRBD2 (6 bases). Germline assignment: CDR1 SGHTS and CDR2 YDEGEE. CDR3 length: 15 amino acids. V was cut by 0 bases and J by 4 bases, with 12 bases left in between. CDR3 nucleotides: TGTGCCAGCAGCTTGGCGTTACTAGCAGCAGATACGCAGTATTTT. It translates to CASSLALLAADTQYF.

This clonotype showed up many times. The chain uses TRBV6-1 and TRBJ2-1; TRBD1 matches 11 bases. The CDR3 has 18 residues. Germline CDR1 reads MNHNS; CDR2 reads SASEGT. J gave up 9 bases and V 6 bases, and 19 bases lay outside the gene matches. CDR3 amino acids: CASRRQTWTGGAYGEQFF. In DNA form, the CDR3 reads TGTGCCAGCAGGAGACAAACATGGACAGGGGGCGCTTACGGTGAGCAGTTCTTC.

Remarks on this clonotype: A much larger clone differs by one base, so this may be a read error. V gene TRBV6-1 combines with J gene TRBJ2-1; TRBD2 matches at 9 bases. V shed 5 bases and J 5 bases; nucleotides not matched to a gene: 7. Germline V lookup: CDR1 MNHNS, CDR2 SASEGT. The CDR3 covers 15 residues. CDR3 sequence reads: CASSRHSGGNNEQFF. The DNA of the CDR3 is TGTGCCAGCAGTCGGCATAGCGGGGGCAACAATGAGCAGTTCTTC.

A remark on this clonotype: A much bigger clone sits one base away, suggesting this may be a read error. The chain is built from TRBV11-2 and TRBJ2-4; TRBD1 might be the D (6 bases). CDR1 is SGHAT and CDR2 is FQNNGV in the germline V gene. Trimming removed 4 bases at V and 0 bases at J, with 7 bases between. The CDR3 contains 14 residues. This CDR3 is CASSWTEAKNIQYF. In DNA form, the CDR3 reads TGTGCCAGCAGCTGGACAGAAGCCAAAAACATTCAGTACTTC.

This clonotype appeared a few times. The chain is built from TRBV7-9 and TRBJ2-3; 12 bases line up with TRBD2. Per the germline V gene, CDR1 is SEHNR and CDR2 is FQNEAQ (reference sequence). The CDR3 has 15 residues. Trimming cost V 4 bases and J 7 bases; bases outside gene matches: 6. The CDR3 coding sequence is TGTGCCAGCAGCTCAGCTAGCGGGGGGGGAAATACGCAGTATTTT. Its protein product is CASSSASGGGNTQYF.

This clonotype was picked up many times. The chain uses TRBV7-2 and TRBJ1-6, with 7 bases lining up with TRBD1. Germline trimming cut 5 bases from V and 9 bases from J; bases unmatched to any gene: 13. This CDR3 has 16 residues. Germline V CDR1 and CDR2: SGHTA, FQGNSA. The CDR3 DNA follows: TGTGCCAGCAGCCAACAGGGGACCCCCTTGGGTTCACCCCTCCACTTT. Translating gives CASSQQGTPLGSPLHF.